This T cell receptor (beta chain) was sequenced for a study of T cell responses to AZD1222 COVID-19 vaccine. The V end was cut by 5 bases, the J end by 4 bases, with 8 bases between. Per the germline V gene, CDR1 is SQVTM and CDR2 is ANQGSEA. The CDR3 is 11 residues long. Produced via immunoSEQ multiplex PCR; TCRdb's table is partial and in-frame only. Among more than 95,000 clones listed, roughly 90% were seen once. The V call is TRBV29-1, the J call TRBJ1-2, with D unresolved. The TCR was taken from an adult in good health. This specimen was peripheral blood, taken on day 0 of AZD1222 vaccination. CDR3 bases: TGCAGCGTTCAGGACCGCTATGGCTACACCTTC. This translates into CSVQDRYGYTF.